A selection of T cell receptor beta chains follows, all from one sample in a study of T cell repertoires in cytomegalovirus infection. MiXCR, applied by TCRdb to the reads, yields one record per CDR3 protein. The sample lists hundreds of thousands of distinct CDR3 sequences; 15% to 20% were seen once. Material for sequencing was PBMCs. Every receptor here comes from a human donor in good health (CMV status not recorded). Some clones in this sample may be carry-over from other donors' samples. The CDR3 runs from the conserved cysteine through the conserved F or W. The D gene is left open where the match is weak. Rows give clone size only sometimes, using once, few, many, or a class for an expanded clone.

.	TRBV7-2	TRBJ1-6	.	CASSLGRAGNRSPLHF	TGTGCCAGCAGCTTAGGTCGGGCAGGGAACCGGTCACCCCTCCACTTT
.	TRBV7-2	TRBJ2-3	many	CASSLGEAGGPTDTQYF	TGTGCCAGCAGCTTAGGGGAGGCAGGGGGTCCCACAGATACGCAGTATTTT
.	TRBV29-1	TRBJ2-7	few	CSVEEATGREQYF	TGCAGCGTTGAAGAGGCCACAGGGAGGGAGCAGTACTTC
.	TRBV6-2/TRBV6-3	TRBJ1-2	few	CASSWTRDGYTF	TGTGCCAGCAGTTGGACGCGGGATGGCTACACCTTC
.	TRBV12-3/TRBV12-4	TRBJ2-3	few	CASSYPTNTDTQYF	TGTGCCAGCAGTTACCCAACCAACACAGATACGCAGTATTTT
TRBD2	TRBV7-2	TRBJ2-1	many	CASSLGSRGRYPRGNEQFF	TGTGCCAGCAGCTTAGGTTCCCGCGGGAGGTATCCACGTGGCAATGAGCAGTTCTTC
.	TRBV10-3	TRBJ2-5	few	CASGGSQETQYF	TGTGCCTCCGGGGGTTCCCAAGAGACCCAGTACTTC
TRBD1	TRBV28	TRBJ1-5	few	CASSLGGGRSSSNQPQHF	TGTGCCAGCAGTTTGGGAGGGGGCAGATCCTCTAGCAATCAGCCCCAGCATTTT
TRBD1	TRBV19	TRBJ1-5	.	CASSIGTRRQGLNQPQHF	TGTGCCAGTAGTATAGGAACCCGACGACAGGGGCTCAATCAGCCCCAGCATTTT
.	TRBV6-2/TRBV6-3	TRBJ1-5	many	CASSYPAPVGTPLSHF	TGTGCCAGCAGTTACCCGGCCCCCGTAGGGACCCCGCTTTCGCATTTT
.	TRBV7-6	TRBJ1-5	few	CASSLLPRQNNQPQHF	TGTGCCAGCAGCCTTCTCCCCCGGCAGAACAATCAGCCCCAGCATTTT
.	TRBV15	TRBJ1-1	many	CATSPGVNTEAFF	TGTGCCACCAGCCCAGGGGTGAACACTGAAGCTTTCTTT
.	TRBV29-1	TRBJ2-3	few	CSVGGGDTQYF	TGCAGCGTTGGGGGAGGAGATACGCAGTATTTT
TRBD2	TRBV7-8	TRBJ2-1	many	CASSLRGRGGGFDEQFF	TGTGCCAGCAGCTTAAGGGGGCGGGGGGGGGGGTTTGATGAGCAGTTCTTC
TRBD1	TRBV5-5	TRBJ1-6	once	CASSPIGTGRVSLHF	TGTGCCAGCAGCCCCATCGGGACAGGGAGAGTGTCCCTCCACTTT
.	TRBV28	TRBJ2-6	.	CASSSGLTGANVLTF	TGTGCCAGCAGCTCAGGCTTAACTGGGGCCAACGTCCTGACTTTC
TRBD2	TRBV19	TRBJ2-1	.	CASSIDYGGNEQFF	TGTGCCAGTAGTATAGATTACGGGGGGAATGAGCAGTTCTTC
.	TRBV6-1	TRBJ2-6	many	CASSWTSGANVLTF	TGTGCCAGCAGTTGGACGTCTGGGGCCAACGTCCTGACTTTC
.	TRBV6-5	TRBJ2-7	.	CASTPSPSAYEQYF	TGTGCCAGCACCCCCTCCCCGAGCGCCTACGAGCAGTACTTC
.	TRBV5-1	TRBJ1-1	.	CASSLTTVFAEAFF	TGCGCCAGCAGCTTGACGACGGTGTTCGCTGAAGCTTTCTTT
.	TRBV5-5	TRBJ2-1	many	CASSLVLAGSYNEQFF	TGTGCCAGCAGCTTGGTACTAGCAGGCTCCTACAATGAGCAGTTCTTC
.	TRBV20-1	TRBJ1-1	many	CSASLGGGARSEAFF	TGCAGTGCTAGTTTAGGGGGGGGGGCGCGGTCTGAAGCTTTCTTT
TRBD1	TRBV19	TRBJ1-2	few	CASRRTGRLSGYTF	TGTGCCAGTAGACGGACAGGGCGGTTGTCTGGCTACACCTTC
.	TRBV4-3	TRBJ1-3	few	CASSQGEGYTIYF	TGCGCCAGCAGCCAAGGAGAGGGGTACACCATATATTTT
.	TRBV6-5	TRBJ2-3	.	CASSRGRDTQYF	TGTGCCAGCAGTAGGGGGAGGGATACGCAGTATTTT